These 30 T cell receptor beta chains originate from one sample sequenced in a study of CD8+ T cells in alopecia areata. Investigators isolated RNA and reverse transcribed it into cDNA to act as the sequencing template. Here immunoSEQ multiplex PCR was the method, and the copy in TCRdb shows in-frame clones only, minus some. The top ten clones hold approximately 0.99% of a sample with over 120,000 clones, about half of them seen once. The source material was CD4+ T cells sorted from blood, sampled at week 0. The receptors shown here come from a human donor with alopecia areata.

This chain uses TRBV9 with TRBJ2-4; either TRBD1 or TRBD2 may supply D (7 bases each). The V end lost 4 bases, the J end lost 2 bases, and 19 bases lay between the germline ends. The CDR3 is 17 residues long. CDR1 and CDR2 (germline): SGDLS, YYNGEE. The CDR3 region is CASSPSGQRDTKNIQYF. The DNA for the CDR3 is TGTGCCAGCAGCCCCTCGGGACAGCGGGACACCAAAAACATTCAGTACTTC.

This rearrangement joins TRBV5-4 to TRBJ1-4; D unclear. V was clipped by 4 bases and J by 4 bases, with 11 bases between them. Germline CDR1 SGHNT, CDR2 YYREEE (reference sequence). The CDR3 extends over 14 amino acids. The CDR3 sequence is CASSHRRDNEKLFF. The CDR3, as DNA: TGTGCCAGCAGCCACCGAAGGGATAATGAAAAACTGTTTTTT.

J is TRBJ1-2 and V is TRBV29-1, with 7 bases aligning to TRBD1. The V gene end was trimmed by 3 bases and the J gene end by 4 bases; junction bases not matched to a gene: 14. CDR3 length equals 16 residues. CDR1 and CDR2 (germline): SQVTM, ANQGSEA. DNA for the CDR3: TGCAGCGTTGACGGCGGCAGGGGGGCTGAATCCTATGGCTACACCTTC. Translating gives CSVDGGRGAESYGYTF.

This clone showed up just once. The genes are TRBV12-5 and TRBJ2-1; TRBD2 is a possible D gene (5 bases). The CDR3 contains 13 residues. Germline loops: CDR1 LGHNT, CDR2 FRNRAP. The V and J ends lost 5 bases and 9 bases respectively, with 14 bases between them. The CDR3: CASGPPGSREQFF. The CDR3 bases are TGTGCTAGTGGTCCGCCGGGGTCCCGTGAGCAGTTCTTC.

This chain joins TRBV5-4 and TRBJ2-1; TRBD2 might be the D (6 bases). V lost 2 bases to trimming and J lost 1 base, with 13 bases between them. CDR3 length: 16 amino acids. Per germline, CDR1 SGHNT and CDR2 YYREEE (reference sequence). Here the CDR3 reads CASSFSGSKSYNEQFF. The CDR3 coding sequence is TGTGCCAGCAGCTTTTCCGGGAGTAAATCCTACAATGAGCAGTTCTTC. Based on the CDR3 plus reference TRBV5-4 and TRBJ2-1, the full variable domain is ETGVTQSPTHLIKTRGQQVTLRCSSQSGHNTVSWYQQALGQGPQFIFQYYREEENGRGNFPPRFSGLQFPNYSSELNVNALELDDSALYLCASSFSGSKSYNEQFFGPGTRLTVL.

This clone was seen just once. The gene calls are TRBV23-1 and TRBJ2-5, with 7 bases identical to TRBD2. TRBV23-1 is an ORF, with its function uncertain. The trim removed 4 bases at V and 5 bases at J, leaving 10 bases unmatched. The CDR3 totals 15 residues. CDR3 protein: CASSREGGPGETQYF. CDR3 bases: TGCGCCAGCAGTCGAGAGGGAGGGCCGGGTGAGACCCAGTACTTC.

Concerning this clone: Its ends do not fully match the called genes, so a read error is possible. The rearrangement links TRBV28 to TRBJ2-1; D possibly corresponds to TRBD2 (6 bases). From germline, CDR1 is MDHEN and CDR2 SYDVKM. The CDR3 totals 13 residues. The CDR3 is CASSLTGVSAVLF. The CDR3 DNA is TGTGCCAGCAGTCTCACGGGAGTGTCAGCTGTGCTCTTC.

This clone was detected a few times. The V and J genes are TRBV29-1 and TRBJ2-5; TRBD1 matches at 8 bases. The length of the CDR3 is 12 residues. Germline values: CDR1 SQVTM, CDR2 ANQGSEA. V was pared by 3 bases and J by 4 bases, with 1 base of the junction left unmatched. This chain's CDR3 is CSVDRGRETQYF. The CDR3 bases are TGCAGCGTTGACAGGGGGCGAGAGACCCAGTACTTC.

V is TRBV5-6 and J is TRBJ2-3, with D uncertain. CDR3 length: 13 residues. The germline gives CDR1 SGHDT, CDR2 YYEEEE. V lost 1 base, J lost 2 bases, and 5 bases lay in between. CDR3: CASSLSYTDTQYF. As DNA, the CDR3 is TGTGCCAGCAGCTTGTCCTACACAGATACGCAGTATTTT. Full variable domain (outside the CDR3, taken from reference TRBV5-6 and TRBJ2-3): DAGVTQSPTHLIKTRGQQVTLRCSPKSGHDTVSWYQQALGQGPQFIFQYYEEEERQRGNFPDRFSGHQFPNYSSELNVNALLLGDSALYLCASSLSYTDTQYFGPGTRLTVL.

CDR3 nucleotides: TGTGCCAGCAGCGTGTCCGGGCGGCGCACAGATACGCAGTATTTT. Its protein is CASSVSGRRTDTQYF. The chain joins TRBV7-2 to TRBJ2-3; no firm D call. V dropped 5 bases and J dropped 1 base, with 13 bases sitting between them. Germline V gene data show CDR1 as SGHTA and CDR2 as FQGNSA. This CDR3 is 15 amino acids long.

This rearrangement joins TRBV30 to TRBJ2-5; possible D gene TRBD2, 6 bases. The J call may be incorrect, as the DNA end agrees better with TRBJ2-7. This CDR3 is 14 amino acids long. CDR1 is GTSNPN and CDR2 is SVGIG in the germline V gene (reference sequence). CDR3 bases: TGTGCCTGTTATGTCCGGGGGAGGAGGGACGAGCAGTACTTC. It encodes CACYVRGRRDEQYF.

The V and J genes are TRBV19 and TRBJ1-2; D remains ambiguous. With 3 bases removed from V and 2 bases from J, the gap between germline ends came to 19 bases. Germline CDR1 LNHDA, CDR2 SQIVND (reference sequence). The CDR3 has 17 residues. For the CDR3, the DNA is TGTGCCAGTAGTATCGGTGTCAGGACCCCCGGCAACTATGGCTACACCTTC. Amino acid sequence: CASSIGVRTPGNYGYTF.

The chain recombines TRBV5-1 with TRBJ2-7, with no clear D. The germline V and J ends were trimmed by 4 bases and 7 bases, with 12 bases remaining between them. Germline V gene lookup returns CDR1 SGHRS and CDR2 YFSETQ. This CDR3 spans 12 amino acids. CDR3 in amino acids: CASSISFEEQYF. The CDR3 nucleotides read TGCGCCAGCAGCATCAGTTTTGAGGAGCAGTACTTC.

V usage is TRBV30 and J usage is TRBJ2-7; 7 positions agree with TRBD1. CDR1 and CDR2 (germline): GTSNPN, SVGIG (reference sequence). CDR3 length equals 14 residues. J was trimmed by 0 bases and V by 5 bases; bases with no gene match: 7. This chain's CDR3 is CAWGNRGSSYEQYF. CDR3 bases: TGTGCCTGGGGGAACAGGGGATCCTCCTACGAGCAGTACTTC. The full variable domain, its missing parts supplied by reference TRBV30 and TRBJ2-7, is SQTIHQWPATLVQPVGSPLSLECTVEGTSNPNLYWYRQAAGRGLQLLFYSVGIGQISSEVPQNLSASRPQDRQFILSSKKLLLSDSGFYLCAWGNRGSSYEQYFGPGTRLTVT.

This clone showed up just a few times. The genes are TRBV4-2 and TRBJ1-2, with D possibly being TRBD1 (6 bases). Trimming removed 5 bases from V and 0 bases from J, with 13 bases in between. Germline V gene lookup returns CDR1 LGHNA and CDR2 YNFKEQ. The CDR3 is 15 residues long. The CDR3 loop is CASSSGQTANYGYTF. DNA for the CDR3: TGTGCCAGCAGCAGCGGACAGACAGCTAACTATGGCTACACCTTC.

The V and J genes are TRBV18 and TRBJ2-3, with D hard to call. V lost 4 bases and J 2 bases, leaving 10 bases between the germline ends. Germline CDR1 and CDR2: KGHSH and LQKENI. CDR3 length equals 14 residues. In DNA form, the CDR3 reads TGTGCCAGCTCACGGACGGATGTCACAGATACGCAGTATTTT. This gives the protein CASSRTDVTDTQYF.

The chain combines TRBV19 with TRBJ2-7, with D possibly matching TRBD2 (5 bases). The CDR3 runs 12 residues. V lost 9 bases and J 0 bases, leaving 9 bases between the germline ends. CDR1 LNHDA and CDR2 SQIVND come from the germline V gene (reference sequence). The CDR3 is CASGESSYEQYF. CDR3 sequence (DNA): TGTGCCAGCGGGGAAAGCTCCTACGAGCAGTACTTC.

This clone was observed a handful of times. The chain employs TRBV29-1 and TRBJ2-7, with D uncertain. The CDR3 covers 12 residues. CDR1 and CDR2 (germline): SQVTM, ANQGSEA. Trimming shortened V by 6 bases and J by 6 bases, and 15 bases separated the two germline ends. For the CDR3, the DNA is TGCAGCGTCCTCCCGGGTGGTCGCGAGCAGTACTTC. This sequence encodes CSVLPGGREQYF.

This clone was seen only once. V and J are TRBV6-6 and TRBJ2-1; TRBD2 aligns across 7 bases. J was trimmed by 12 bases and V by 0 bases; bases with no gene match: 8. The CDR3 extends over 14 amino acids. CDR1 and CDR2 (germline): MNHNY, SVGAGI (reference sequence). DNA of the CDR3: TGTGCCAGCAGTTACTCAACTAGCGCGATTGGGCAGTTCTTC. This translates into CASSYSTSAIGQFF.

The CDR3 sequence: CASSQEFWQSQPQHF. The CDR3 nucleotides read TGCGCCAGCAGCCAAGAATTCTGGCAGAGTCAGCCCCAGCATTTT. This chain links TRBV4-3 with TRBJ1-5, with D unclear. In germline, CDR1 is LGHNA, CDR2 YSLEER. CDR3 length: 15 residues. Trimming left V 0 bases short and J 6 bases short, with 12 bases between.

The chain employs TRBV25-1 and TRBJ1-2, with 7 nucleotides matching TRBD1. Trimming removed 3 bases from V and 4 bases from J; junction bases left unmatched: 11. CDR1 and CDR2 (germline): MGHDK, SYGVNS. CDR3 length: 16 amino acids. The CDR3, as DNA: TGTGCCAGCAGTGACTCCCGGACAGGAAATCTCTATGGCTACACCTTC. It is translated as CASSDSRTGNLYGYTF.

The V call is TRBV4-1, the J call TRBJ2-7, with D possibly matching TRBD1 (6 bases). Germline-derived CDR1 and CDR2 are MGHRA and YSYEKL. V shed 1 base and J shed 2 bases, with 12 bases lying between them. This CDR3 has 15 amino acids. The chain's CDR3 is CASSQGRQVPYEQYF. CDR3 nucleotides: TGCGCCAGCAGCCAAGGAAGACAGGTCCCCTACGAGCAGTACTTC.

The chain recombines TRBV29-1 with TRBJ2-5; D is perhaps TRBD2 (6 bases). V shed 7 bases and J shed 4 bases, with 10 bases lying between them. The CDR3 is 11 amino acids. Germline values: CDR1 SQVTM, CDR2 ANQGSEA. CDR3 coding DNA: TGCAGCGCGGGAGATAGAGAGACCCAGTACTTC. Encoded protein: CSAGDRETQYF.

This chain links TRBV5-4 with TRBJ2-1, with D possibly matching TRBD2 (5 bases). This CDR3 contains 19 residues. Germline-derived CDR1 and CDR2 are SGHNT and YYREEE (reference sequence). Trimming removed 2 bases at V and 0 bases at J, with 21 bases between. This CDR3 reads CASSLPTPKSGGSYNEQFF. CDR3 in DNA: TGTGCCAGCAGCTTACCCACGCCCAAATCTGGAGGCTCCTACAATGAGCAGTTCTTC.

This clone was counted between two and nine times. The chain joins TRBV29-1 to TRBJ2-1; D may be TRBD1 (5 bases). Deletions cut 4 bases from V and 5 bases from J, with 12 bases between. Germline CDR1 SQVTM, CDR2 ANQGSEA. The CDR3 length is 13 residues. CDR3 residues: CSVATALHNEQFF. CDR3 DNA sequence: TGCAGCGTTGCGACAGCCCTTCACAATGAGCAGTTCTTC.

About this clone itself: Other DNA sequences of this sample code for an identical CDR3. V gene TRBV18 combines with J gene TRBJ2-7; 7 nucleotides agree with TRBD2. The V gene's germline CDR1 is KGHSH and CDR2 LQKENI. This CDR3 is built from 14 residues. The J segment lost 0 bases and the V segment lost 3 bases, leaving 2 bases of the junction unmatched. The CDR3: CASSPGLSSYEQYF. CDR3 coding DNA: TGTGCCAGCTCACCGGGACTAAGCTCCTACGAGCAGTACTTC.

The sample holds one count of this clone. The rearrangement links TRBV27 to TRBJ2-5; no clear D. Germline CDR1 MNHEY, CDR2 SMNVEV (reference sequence). The CDR3 covers 14 residues. V lost 0 bases and J 2 bases, leaving 7 bases between the germline ends. The CDR3 bases are TGTGCCAGCAGTTTATCCTGGGATCAAGAGACCCAGTACTTC. Its translation: CASSLSWDQETQYF.

J is TRBJ1-1 and V is TRBV30; TRBD1 might be the D (5 bases). The CDR3 runs 14 residues. The germline V and J ends were trimmed by 4 bases and 1 base, with 13 bases remaining between them. Germline CDR1 is GTSNPN and CDR2 is SVGIG (reference sequence). CDR3 sequence (DNA): TGTGCCTGGATATCGGGACGGAGGAACACTGAAGCTTTCTTT. Translation gives CAWISGRRNTEAFF.

This chain connects TRBV5-1 to TRBJ2-7; D is ambiguous. Germline V CDR1 and CDR2: SGHRS, YFSETQ. V dropped 3 bases and J dropped 3 bases, with 16 bases sitting between them. There are 15 residues in the CDR3. The CDR3 coding sequence is TGCGCCAGCAGCTCAACGGGCAGTTCGTTCTACGAGCAGTACTTC. Protein sequence: CASSSTGSSFYEQYF. The entire variable domain, with the rest obtained from reference TRBV5-1 and TRBJ2-7, is as follows: KAGVTQTPRYLIKTRGQQVTLSCSPISGHRSVSWYQQTPGQGLQFLFEYFSETQRNKGNFPGRFSGRQFSNSRSEMNVSTLELGDSALYLCASSSTGSSFYEQYFGPGTRLTVT.

The chain has TRBV7-6 and TRBJ2-1, with D unresolved. The germline CDR1 and CDR2 sequences are SGHVS and FNYEAQ. This CDR3 contains 15 residues. V was trimmed by 1 base and J by 8 bases, leaving 15 bases between them. CDR3 DNA sequence: TGTGCCAGCAGCTTAGAAACCTCATCAAGGGATGAGCAGTTCTTC. The encoded protein is CASSLETSSRDEQFF.